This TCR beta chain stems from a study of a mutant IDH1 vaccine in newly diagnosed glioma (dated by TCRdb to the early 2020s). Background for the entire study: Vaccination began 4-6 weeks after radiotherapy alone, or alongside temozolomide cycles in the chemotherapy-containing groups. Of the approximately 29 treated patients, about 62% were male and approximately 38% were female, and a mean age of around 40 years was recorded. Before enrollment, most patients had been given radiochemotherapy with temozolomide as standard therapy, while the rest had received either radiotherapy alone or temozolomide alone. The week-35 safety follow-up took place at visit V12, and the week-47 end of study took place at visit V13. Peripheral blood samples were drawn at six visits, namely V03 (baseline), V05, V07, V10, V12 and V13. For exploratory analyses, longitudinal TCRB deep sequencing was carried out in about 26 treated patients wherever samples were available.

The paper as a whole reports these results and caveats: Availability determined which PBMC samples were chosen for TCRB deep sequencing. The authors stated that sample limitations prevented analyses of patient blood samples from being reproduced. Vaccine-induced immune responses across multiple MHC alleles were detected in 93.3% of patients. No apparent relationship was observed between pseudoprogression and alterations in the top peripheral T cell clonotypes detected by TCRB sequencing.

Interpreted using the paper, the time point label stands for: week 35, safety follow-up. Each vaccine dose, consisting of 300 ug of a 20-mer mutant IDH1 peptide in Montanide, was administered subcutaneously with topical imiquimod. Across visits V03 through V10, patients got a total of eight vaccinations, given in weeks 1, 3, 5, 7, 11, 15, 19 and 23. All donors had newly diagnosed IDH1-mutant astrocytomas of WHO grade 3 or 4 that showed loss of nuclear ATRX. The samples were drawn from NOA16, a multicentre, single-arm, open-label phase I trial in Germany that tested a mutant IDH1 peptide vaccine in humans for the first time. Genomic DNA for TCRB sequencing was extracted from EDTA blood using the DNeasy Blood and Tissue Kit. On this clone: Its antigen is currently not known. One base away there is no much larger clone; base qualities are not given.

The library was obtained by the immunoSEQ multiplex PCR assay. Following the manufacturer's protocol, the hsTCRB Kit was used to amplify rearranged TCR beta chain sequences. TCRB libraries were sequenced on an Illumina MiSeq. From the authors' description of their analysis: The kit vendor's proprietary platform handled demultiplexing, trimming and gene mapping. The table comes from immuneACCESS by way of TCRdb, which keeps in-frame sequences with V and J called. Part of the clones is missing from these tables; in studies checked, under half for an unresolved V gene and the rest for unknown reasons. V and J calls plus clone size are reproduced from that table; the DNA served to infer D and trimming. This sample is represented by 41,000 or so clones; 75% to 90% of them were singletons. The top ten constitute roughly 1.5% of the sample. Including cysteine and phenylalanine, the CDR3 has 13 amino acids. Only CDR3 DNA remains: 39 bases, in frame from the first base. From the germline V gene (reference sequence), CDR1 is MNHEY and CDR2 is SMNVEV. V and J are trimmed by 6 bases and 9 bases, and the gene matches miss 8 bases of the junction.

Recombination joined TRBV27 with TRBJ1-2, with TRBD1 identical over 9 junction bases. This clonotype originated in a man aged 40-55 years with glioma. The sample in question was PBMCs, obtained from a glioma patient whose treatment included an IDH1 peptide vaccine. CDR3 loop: CASSSTGGISYTF. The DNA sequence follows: TGTGCCAGCAGCTCCACAGGGGGCATAAGCTACACCTTC.